This T cell receptor (beta chain) stems from a study of blood T cell repertoires in COVID-19. Measured with immunoSEQ multiplex PCR; TCRdb has only the in-frame clones, and not every one. The top ten clones hold 5% to 6% of a sample with some 170,000 clones, 80% of them seen once. Participants spanned ages about 18 to 90 years and resided in over 20 US areas. The sequenced sample was PBMCs or T cells enriched from blood (not recorded which). The receptor's source is a man aged 40-49 years who had recovered from COVID-19.

The CDR3 DNA sequence: TGTGCCAGCATTGACGGGGGAAACATTCAGTACTTC. This encodes CASIDGGNIQYF. This chain links TRBV3-1 (or the pseudogene TRBV3-2) with TRBJ2-4; a possible D gene is TRBD2 (6 bases). Germline V lookup: CDR1 LGHDT, CDR2 YNNKEL (reference sequence). V was clipped by 7 bases and J by 6 bases, with 10 bases between them. The CDR3 contains 12 residues.